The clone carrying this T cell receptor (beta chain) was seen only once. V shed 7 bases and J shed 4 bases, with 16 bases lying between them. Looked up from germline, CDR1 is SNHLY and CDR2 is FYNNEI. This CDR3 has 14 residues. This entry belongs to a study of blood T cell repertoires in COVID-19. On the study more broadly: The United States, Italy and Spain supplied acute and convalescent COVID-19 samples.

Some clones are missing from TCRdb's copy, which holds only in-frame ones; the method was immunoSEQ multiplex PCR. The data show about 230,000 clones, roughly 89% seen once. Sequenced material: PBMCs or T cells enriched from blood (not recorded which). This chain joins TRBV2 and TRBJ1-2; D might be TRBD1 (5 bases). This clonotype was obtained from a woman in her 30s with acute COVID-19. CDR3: CASIHLQGGYGYTF. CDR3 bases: TGTGCCAGCATTCACCTCCAGGGTGGCTATGGCTACACCTTC.